This T cell receptor (beta chain) is drawn from a study of cytotoxic CD8 clonotypes in ibrutinib-treated CLL (dated by TCRdb to about 2021). About the study as a whole: The cohort included roughly 15 treatment-naive and about a dozen relapsed/refractory patients; around 18 were IGHV unmutated. On average, each sample yielded hundreds of thousands of productive templates and 85,000 to 95,000 productive rearrangements. The response samples were drawn at a median of roughly eleven months into treatment, with a range of about 6 to 36 months. All remission and progressive disease samples were collected while patients were still receiving ibrutinib. Responses were partial in about 25 patients and complete in 2; after median approximately 5.5 years follow-up, about 14 stayed in remission and about 12 progressed. Cryopreserved peripheral blood mononuclear cells were collected at three points: before therapy, at response, and at either sustained remission or disease progression. Longitudinal samples were available for about 30% of the roughly 90 trial participants. What the authors observed across the whole study: Public clonotypes were rare and either shrank or stayed stable during treatment, and the rise in clonality at ibrutinib response reflected expansion of private clonotypes. An increase in clonality was observed at ibrutinib response, with clonality remaining stable during sustained remission and falling back toward baseline at progression. Sampling times were not matched between sustained-remission and progressing patients, and lymph node repertoires were not studied. Baseline clonality exceeded that of age-matched healthy donors and correlated strongly with circulating CD8+ T-cell counts.

The time point label on this specimen signifies: 24 months on ibrutinib. For TCR beta library preparation, about 2 micrograms of genomic DNA were isolated from cryopreserved PBMCs. High-throughput TCR beta sequencing was performed on longitudinal blood samples from CLL patients receiving ibrutinib monotherapy. The patients took part in an open-label, single-center phase 2 trial of ibrutinib monotherapy. Spanning cysteine to phenylalanine, the CDR3 consists of 13 amino acids. The sequence is cut down to CDR3 DNA, 39 bases in frame from base 1. Trimming accounts for 0 bases at V and 8 bases at J, while the number of junction bases matched to no gene is 2. The germline V gene sets CDR1 to SGHVS and CDR2 to FNYEAQ. On a MiSeq, deep resolution sequencing aimed for a depth between 1 in 1 million and 1 in 200,000 T cells, with each clonotype covered about 9.2x on average. TCR beta libraries were generated with the immunoSEQ hsTCRB Kit. In the paper's pipeline: Data were analyzed with ImmunoSEQ Data Assistant and ImmunoSEQ Analyzer, with V, D and J genes assigned per IMGT definitions. Clonality, which ranges from 0 to 1, was calculated as one minus the normalized Shannon entropy of productive rearrangement frequencies. Only overrepresented clonotypes making up at least 0.05% of each patient's repertoire were included in the public clonotype analysis. Thirteen age-matched healthy donor repertoires from immuneACCESS were used as controls for clonality. TCRdb mirrors the immuneACCESS table, restricted to in-frame sequences. Some clones are absent from its copies; in checked studies, under half trace to an unresolved V gene, and the reason for the others is unknown. Clone size and V and J calls were adopted from that table, with D and trimming inferred from the DNA. The sample table shows about 150,000 clones, and approximately 80% are seen once. Of the sample, 5.1% is held by the ten largest clones.

This clone has only a few counts. The antigen it binds to is not known. No qualities accompany the bases; no much larger clone lies one base away. The TCR sequence derives from a human donor with chronic lymphocytic leukemia. The chain is made from TRBV7-6 and TRBJ1-2, with 8 middle bases fitting TRBD1. The sequenced sample was PBMCs, obtained after 24 months of ibrutinib treatment. The base sequence is TGTGCCAGCAGCTTAGCACAGGGGGGCGGCTACACCTTC. It translates as CASSLAQGGGYTF.